This T cell receptor beta chain comes out of a study of human T cells and chemical hapten exposure. V lost 7 bases to trimming and J lost 5 bases; unmatched junction nucleotides: 6. Germline V gene lookup returns CDR1 MDHEN and CDR2 SYDVKM. The CDR3 has 13 residues. Time point specified: pre-sensitization, week 0. Treatment: therapeutic diphenylcyclopropenone sensitization with weekly scalp DPC. Individual cDNA molecules had unique molecular identifiers attached to them by the library. Via MiXCR, TCRdb re-called the RACE reads, giving one row per CDR3 protein. There are about 270,000 distinct CDR3 sequences in the sample; just under 8% occur only once, and about 1.2% lies in the top ten.

The receptor was derived from a man aged 18 to 30 with alopecia areata. Some clones in this sample may be carry-over from other donors' samples. The sample was whole blood, taken in connection with sensitization to the hapten diphenylcyclopropenone (DPC). This chain uses TRBV28 with TRBJ2-7; 9 bases line up with TRBD1. For the CDR3, the DNA is TGTGCCAGCAAATTACAGGGGGCTGACGAGCAGTACTTC. It translates to CASKLQGADEQYF.